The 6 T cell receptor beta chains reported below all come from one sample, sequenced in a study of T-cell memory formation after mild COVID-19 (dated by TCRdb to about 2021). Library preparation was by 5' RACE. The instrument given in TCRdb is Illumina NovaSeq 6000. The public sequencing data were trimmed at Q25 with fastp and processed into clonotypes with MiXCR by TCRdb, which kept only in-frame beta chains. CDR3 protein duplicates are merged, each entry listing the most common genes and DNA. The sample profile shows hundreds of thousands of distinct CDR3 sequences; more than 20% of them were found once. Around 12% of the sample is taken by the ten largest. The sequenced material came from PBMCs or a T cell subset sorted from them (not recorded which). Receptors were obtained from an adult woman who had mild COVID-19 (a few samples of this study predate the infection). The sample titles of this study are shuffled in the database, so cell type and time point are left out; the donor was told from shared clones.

The CDR3 DNA follows: TGTGCCATCAGTGGTGGGGTTGTGGTAGAGCAGTACTTC. Amino acid sequence: CAISGGVVVEQYF. The chain has TRBV10-3 and TRBJ2-7; D remains ambiguous. The CDR3 loop spans 13 amino acids. CDR1 and CDR2 from the germline V gene are ENHRY and SYGVKD. V dropped 4 bases and J dropped 7 bases, with 14 bases sitting between them.

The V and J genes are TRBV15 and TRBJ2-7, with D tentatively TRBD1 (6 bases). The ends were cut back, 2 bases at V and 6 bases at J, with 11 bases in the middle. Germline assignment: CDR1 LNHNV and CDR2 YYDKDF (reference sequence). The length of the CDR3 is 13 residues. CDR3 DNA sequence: TGTGCCACCAGCAGATCCCCAGGGGCCGAGCAGTACTTC. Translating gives CATSRSPGAEQYF.

The CDR3 reads CASSVPGLYNEQFF. In DNA, the CDR3 is TGTGCCAGCAGCGTACCCGGACTTTACAATGAGCAGTTCTTC. The chain joins TRBV9 to TRBJ2-1, with D possibly matching TRBD2 (5 bases). The CDR3 is 14 amino acids. Trimming removed 1 base from V and 4 bases from J, with 9 bases in between. Germline lookup yields CDR1 SGDLS and CDR2 YYNGEE.

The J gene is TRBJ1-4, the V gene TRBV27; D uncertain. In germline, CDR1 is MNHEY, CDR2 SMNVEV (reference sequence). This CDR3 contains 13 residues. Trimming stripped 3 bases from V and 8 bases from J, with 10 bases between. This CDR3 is CASSLAFGEKLFF. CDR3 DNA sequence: TGTGCCAGCAGTTTGGCTTTTGGGGAAAAACTGTTTTTT. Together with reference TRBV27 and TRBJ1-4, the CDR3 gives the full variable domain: EAQVTQNPRYLITVTGKKLTVTCSQNMNHEYMSWYRQDPGLGLRQIYYSMNVEVTDKGDVPEGYKVSRKEKRNFPLILESPSPNQTSLYFCASSLAFGEKLFFGSGTQLSVL.

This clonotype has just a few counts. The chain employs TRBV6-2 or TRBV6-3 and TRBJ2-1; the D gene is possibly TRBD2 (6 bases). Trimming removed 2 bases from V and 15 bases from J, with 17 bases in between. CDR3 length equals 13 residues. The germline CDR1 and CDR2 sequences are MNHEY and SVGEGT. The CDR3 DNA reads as TGTGCCAGCAGTTACCAGAAGGAGGGCCTGCGGTTCTTC. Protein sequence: CASSYQKEGLRFF.

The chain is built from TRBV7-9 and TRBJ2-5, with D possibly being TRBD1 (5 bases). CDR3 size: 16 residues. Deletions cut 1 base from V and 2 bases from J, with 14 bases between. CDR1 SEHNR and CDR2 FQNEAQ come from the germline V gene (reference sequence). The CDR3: CASSLGPTVSQETQYF. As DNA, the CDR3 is TGTGCCAGCAGCTTAGGCCCGACAGTTTCTCAAGAGACCCAGTACTTC.